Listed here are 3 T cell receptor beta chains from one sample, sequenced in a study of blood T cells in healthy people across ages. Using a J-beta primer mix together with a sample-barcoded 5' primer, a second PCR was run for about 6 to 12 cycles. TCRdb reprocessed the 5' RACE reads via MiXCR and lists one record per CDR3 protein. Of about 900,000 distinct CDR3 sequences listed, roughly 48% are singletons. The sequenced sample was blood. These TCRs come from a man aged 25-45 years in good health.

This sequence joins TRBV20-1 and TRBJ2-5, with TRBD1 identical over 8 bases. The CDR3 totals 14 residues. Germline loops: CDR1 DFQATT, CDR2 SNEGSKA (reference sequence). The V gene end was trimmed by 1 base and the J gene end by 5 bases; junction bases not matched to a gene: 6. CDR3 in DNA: TGCAGTGCTAGAGTAACAGGGGGTTTGGAGACCCAGTACTTC. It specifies CSARVTGGLETQYF.

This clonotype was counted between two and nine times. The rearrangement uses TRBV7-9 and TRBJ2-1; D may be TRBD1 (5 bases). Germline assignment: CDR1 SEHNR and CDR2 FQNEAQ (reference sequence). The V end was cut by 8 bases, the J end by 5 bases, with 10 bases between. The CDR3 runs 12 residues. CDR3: CASSGINNEQFF. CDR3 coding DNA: TGTGCCAGCTCAGGGATTAACAATGAGCAGTTCTTC.

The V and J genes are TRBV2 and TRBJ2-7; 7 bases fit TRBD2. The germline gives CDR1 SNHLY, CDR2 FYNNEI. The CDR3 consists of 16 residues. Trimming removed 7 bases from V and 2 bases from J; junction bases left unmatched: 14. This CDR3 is CASTQSWAGVPYEQYF. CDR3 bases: TGTGCCAGCACCCAAAGTTGGGCGGGGGTCCCCTACGAGCAGTACTTC.